This T cell receptor (beta chain) is drawn from a study of post-analysis software for immune sequencing data (dated by TCRdb to between 2014 and 2016). For the wider study: The recorded disease courses included relapsing-remitting, secondary progressive and progressive-relapsing multiple sclerosis, and some patients had no subtype annotation. The multiple sclerosis patient repertoires were compared with 11 previously published healthy control repertoires from donors aged roughly 6 to 27 years. A subset of samples was prepared in parallel using single-end sample barcoding, then pooled and co-amplified after Illumina adapter ligation.

At the junction V is shortened by 1 base and J by 10 bases, with 14 bases in between. CDR3 length: 14 amino acids, cysteine to phenylalanine. Of the read, only the CDR3 DNA is kept; its 42 bases are in frame from base 1. The germline V gene provides CDR1 SGHTA and CDR2 FQGNSA. To demonstrate the VDJtools post-analysis software, TCR beta repertoires were profiled from the peripheral blood of more than ten young patients with multiple sclerosis. Multiple sclerosis patients were children and adolescents aged about 6 to 15 years. With respect to this clonotype: Its antigen is unknown. No per-base quality is available; no much larger clone lies one base away.

Library construction relied on PCR. TCRdb records Illumina HiSeq 2500 as the sequencer. Unique molecular identifiers were incorporated into TCR beta cDNA libraries to reduce PCR and sequencing biases. Every 1 to 10 million input T cells yielded 500,000 or so cDNA molecules, meaning each molecule approximated one T cell. Patient libraries were prepared and sequenced with the same protocol used for the earlier healthy control dataset. Samples belonging to the same batch were prepared together, multiplexed and sequenced on a shared HiSeq lane. As for the authors' bioinformatics: Raw barcoded reads were processed with MIGEC, and single-read molecular identifier groups were discarded before consensus assembly and CDR3 extraction. Clonotype tables were post-analysed with VDJtools, normalizing diversity by down-sampling all datasets to the smallest sample size. In repertoire overlap clustering, CDR3 amino acid sequences, but not nucleotide sequences, were matched to correct batch-related cross-sample contamination. Through fastp at Q25 and MiXCR, TCRdb rebuilt clones from the public reads, retaining in-frame beta chains. Each CDR3 protein appears once, grouped with its most common genes and DNA. TCRdb assigned the V and J calls; the authors' analysis was not used. The sample profile shows about 570,000 distinct CDR3 sequences; roughly 34% of them were found once. The ten largest make up 5% to 6% of the sample.

What the authors observed across the whole study: The control group was slightly older than the multiple sclerosis patient group. When samples were clustered directly using the F measure, samples prepared in the same batch co-clustered strongly, which prompted a batch-effect correction. Compared with controls, multiple sclerosis patients had significantly lower normalized Chao1 diversity, a finding suggesting substantial peripheral T-cell clonal expansion. Four to six TRBV segments, including TRBV5-6, TRBV5-1 and TRBV20-1, were significantly more frequent in patients than controls.

Here the chain combines TRBV7-2 and TRBJ2-1; the D gene lacks a confident call. Sequencing was done on a sample of blood. The sequence was obtained from a girl under 18 with multiple sclerosis. The CDR3: CASSLDRAVHEQFF. The nucleotide sequence is given as TGTGCCAGCAGCTTAGACCGGGCAGTACACGAGCAGTTCTTC.